A selection of T cell receptor beta chains follows, all from one sample in a study of blood T cell repertoires in COVID-19. Clones were sequenced by immunoSEQ multiplex PCR, and TCRdb holds only the in-frame ones, with some missing. The data show 55,000 to 75,000 clones, about nine tenths seen once. Sample: peripheral blood. The receptors stem from a man aged 45 to 65 with active COVID-19. The CDR3 runs from the conserved cysteine through the conserved F or W. The order of the fields is D gene, clone size, J gene, V gene, CDR3 DNA, CDR3 protein. The D gene is left open where the match is weak. Not all rows give a size; the values are once, few, many and, for expanded clones, a class.

>TRBD2|-|TRBJ2-3|TRBV5-1
TGCGCCAGCAGCCTCGGGACTAGCGGGAGGCCTACGCAGTATTTT
CASSLGTSGRPTQYF
>-|-|TRBJ1-4|TRBV5-1
TGCGCCAGCAGCCCGACAGGTGGTTTTAATGAAAAACTGTTTTTT
CASSPTGGFNEKLFF
>-|-|TRBJ1-4|TRBV7-9
TGTGCCAGCAGCCCCCCGACAGGCAACCCCAATGAAAAACTGTTTTTT
CASSPPTGNPNEKLFF
>TRBD1|-|TRBJ1-1|TRBV5-1
TGCGCCAGCAGCTTGGGGGACAGGGGGACTGAAGCTTTCTTT
CASSLGDRGTEAFF
>TRBD2|-|TRBJ2-5|TRBV7-9
TGTGCCAGCAGCTCCAGACTAGCGGGGGGTTTGGAGACCCAGTACTTC
CASSSRLAGGLETQYF
>-|-|TRBJ1-4|TRBV7-2
TGTGCCAGCAGCTTAGCTGGCCGTGAAAAACTGTTTTTT
CASSLAGREKLFF
>-|-|TRBJ2-7|TRBV25-1
TGTGCCAGCAGTAAACAGGGCTACGAGCAGTACTTC
CASSKQGYEQYF
>-|-|TRBJ1-4|TRBV12-3/TRBV12-4
TGTGCCAGCAGTTTGGTTAGTTATGAAAAACTGTTTTTT
CASSLVSYEKLFF
>-|-|TRBJ1-2|TRBV2
TGTGCCAGCAGACCGGGATTCAACTATGGCTACACCTTC
CASRPGFNYGYTF
>TRBD2|-|TRBJ2-2|TRBV4-2
TGTGCCAGCAGCCCCGGGAGGACAAACACCGGGGAGCTGTTTTTT
CASSPGRTNTGELFF
>TRBD1|-|TRBJ1-2|TRBV7-9
TGTGCCAGCAGCTTAGAGGACACAAGGACAGGGTATGGCTACACCTTC
CASSLEDTRTGYGYTF
>TRBD1|-|TRBJ2-7|TRBV3-1/TRBV3-2
TGTGCCAGCAGCCAAGAACCGGGACAGATCTACGAGCAGTACTTC
CASSQEPGQIYEQYF
>-|-|TRBJ1-5|TRBV7-9
TGTGCCAGCAGCTTAGCGGGGTACAGGGATAGCAATCAGCCCCAGCATTTT
CASSLAGYRDSNQPQHF
>-|-|TRBJ1-6|TRBV21-1
TGTGCCAGCCAACAAGTTCGACAGGGGGATCAAAATTCACCCCTCCACTTT
CASQQVRQGDQNSPLHF
>-|-|TRBJ2-1|TRBV4-3
TGCGCCAGCAGCCAAGGGACTACGGATGAGCAGTTCTTC
CASSQGTTDEQFF
>-|-|TRBJ2-1|TRBV19
TGTGCCAGTAGTATCCCCGGTCAAGCGCGTCGTTACAATGAGCAGTTCTTC
CASSIPGQARRYNEQFF
>-|-|TRBJ2-3|TRBV12-5
TGTGCTAGTGGTTTGGCTAGCACAGATACGCAGTATTTT
CASGLASTDTQYF
>TRBD1|-|TRBJ1-3|TRBV27
TGTGCCAGCAGCCGCGGGGACAGGGGGACTGTGGGGCTTGGAAACACCATATATTTT
CASSRGDRGTVGLGNTIYF
>TRBD1|-|TRBJ2-5|TRBV3-1/TRBV3-2
TGTGCCAGCAGCCTGGGACAGGGGTTATTGGAGACCCAGTACTTC
CASSLGQGLLETQYF
>TRBD1|-|TRBJ1-2|TRBV19
TGTGCCAGCACCGAGGTGGGGACAGGGAAGGGGTATGGCTACACCTTC
CASTEVGTGKGYGYTF
>-|-|TRBJ2-7|TRBV27
TGTGCCAGCAGTTTGGGGAGGGGGAGTAGGGGTAGCGAGCAGTACTTC
CASSLGRGSRGSEQYF
>TRBD2|-|TRBJ2-7|TRBV28
TGTGCCAGCAGTTTATCGGGGGGGCTGGTGCAGTACTTC
CASSLSGGLVQYF
>TRBD1|-|TRBJ1-4|TRBV19
TGTGCCAGTAGAGAAGGCGGGACAGGGAATGAAAAACTGTTTTTT
CASREGGTGNEKLFF
>-|-|TRBJ2-2|TRBV5-1
TGCGCCAGCAGCGTGACTAGGACCGGGGAGCTGTTTTTT
CASSVTRTGELFF
>TRBD2|once|TRBJ2-1|TRBV5-4
TGTGCCAGCAGCCCGGATACTAGCGGGGACCTCTCCTACAATGAGCAGTTCTTC
CASSPDTSGDLSYNEQFF
>TRBD2|-|TRBJ2-7|TRBV11-1
TGTGCCAGCAGCTTCACGGGGGGTTCCTACGAGCAGTACTTC
CASSFTGGSYEQYF
>-|-|TRBJ1-6|TRBV3-1/TRBV3-2
TGTGCCAGCAGCCAAGAGTCCCTCGGCGGGAATTCACCCCTCCACTTT
CASSQESLGGNSPLHF
>TRBD2|-|TRBJ2-1|TRBV6-2/TRBV6-3
TGTGCCAGCAGTACGCATGCGCCAAAGACTAGCGGGAGTCCCTGGGGTGAGCAGTTCTTC
CASSTHAPKTSGSPWGEQFF
>TRBD1|-|TRBJ1-2|TRBV11-2
TGTGCCAGCAGCTTATCTTCGAGGGGGCTGGATGGCTACACCTTC
CASSLSSRGLDGYTF
>TRBD1|-|TRBJ2-3|TRBV27
TGTGCCAGCAGTTTATTTTGGGGGACAGGGCCAGATACGCAGTATTTT
CASSLFWGTGPDTQYF
>-|once|TRBJ2-5|TRBV28
TGTGCCAGCAGTCCCCTTCTCGAGGCCCAGTACTTC
CASSPLLEAQYF
>-|-|TRBJ1-4|TRBV10-3
TGTGCCATCAGTGAGTCGGAGAGGGTGGGTGAAAAACTGTTTTTT
CAISESERVGEKLFF
>TRBD1|few|TRBJ1-1|TRBV5-6
TGTGCCAGCAGATCCCGGGACAGGGGGGACACTGAAGCTTTCTTT
CASRSRDRGDTEAFF
>TRBD1|-|TRBJ1-2|TRBV27
TGTGCCAGCAGGCCGGACAGGGGATACTATGGCTACACCTTC
CASRPDRGYYGYTF
>-|once|TRBJ1-3|TRBV6-5
TGTGCCAGCAAGCCGCGGTACTCTGGAAACACCATATATTTT
CASKPRYSGNTIYF
>TRBD1|-|TRBJ2-1|TRBV19
TGTGCCAGTAGTCCCCTAGACAGGGGGTCGATCAATGAGCAGTTCTTC
CASSPLDRGSINEQFF
>TRBD2|-|TRBJ2-3|TRBV9
TGTGCCAGCGACGCGGGGGGGCGGGAAGATACGCAGTATTTT
CASDAGGREDTQYF